A single sample gave rise to the 27 T cell receptor beta chains below, sequenced in a study of quantifying T cell responses using KT2 cells. Study-wide background: TCR alpha and beta constant-region primers primed reverse transcription of RNA.

The cDNA 3' end received a ligated oligonucleotide with a UMI. An equimolar mix of RC1.1 and RC1.2 primed the beta chain across TRBC1 and TRBC2. TCRdb ran MiXCR on the UMI-ligation and nested PCR reads and lists one entry per CDR3 protein. This sample has just under 50,000 distinct CDR3 sequences; around a tenth occur once, and the top ten carry 10%. Sample: PBMCs spiked with cells of the T cell clone KT2. The source of these receptors is a human donor.

This clonotype was recorded a few times. This chain links TRBV19 with TRBJ2-1; TRBD1 matches at 8 bases. CDR3 size: 15 residues. Germline-derived CDR1 and CDR2 are LNHDA and SQIVND (reference sequence). The V gene end was trimmed by 6 bases and the J gene end by 4 bases; junction bases not matched to a gene: 8. The CDR3 region has the DNA TGTGCCAGTAGAGCCGACAGGGGCCCTTACAATGAGCAGTTCTTC. Translating gives CASRADRGPYNEQFF.

Within the sample, this clonotype is medium-sized. J is TRBJ2-2 and V is TRBV6-4; D may be TRBD2 (5 bases). V lost 5 bases to trimming and J lost 1 base, with 5 bases between them. The CDR3 runs to 13 residues. Germline values: CDR1 MRHNA, CDR2 SNTAGT. The CDR3 spells CASSSGNTGELFF. CDR3 DNA sequence: TGTGCCAGCAGTAGCGGGAACACCGGGGAGCTGTTTTTT.

This clonotype was seen a few times. V usage is TRBV2 and J usage is TRBJ2-7; TRBD1 matches 11 bases. Germline CDR1 and CDR2: SNHLY and FYNNEI. V trimming: 7 bases; J trimming: 4 bases; junction bases outside the gene matches: 6. This CDR3 has 14 amino acids. Here the CDR3 DNA reads TGTGCCAGCATGCGGACAGGGGGCAGTTACGAGCAGTACTTC. Its translation is CASMRTGGSYEQYF.

This clonotype was seen a handful of times. V gene TRBV24-1 combines with J gene TRBJ2-2; no definite D call. CDR3 length equals 13 residues. Looked up from germline, CDR1 is KGHDR and CDR2 is SFDVKD. V gave up 4 bases and J gave up 6 bases, with 8 bases separating them. CDR3 loop: CATSEFSPGELFF. The CDR3 DNA sequence: TGTGCCACCAGTGAGTTTTCCCCCGGGGAGCTGTTTTTT.

This sequence joins TRBV13 and TRBJ1-6, with 10 positions matching TRBD1. The CDR3 loop spans 18 amino acids. J gave up 8 bases and V 5 bases, and 15 bases lay outside the gene matches. From germline, CDR1 is PRHDT and CDR2 FYEKMQ (reference sequence). The DNA for the CDR3 is TGTGCCAGCAGCCCCACTACCCTCGGGACAGGGGAATATTCACCCCTCCACTTT. Translating gives CASSPTTLGTGEYSPLHF.

The table lists this clonotype with a few counts. This chain uses TRBV27 with TRBJ2-1, with 9 nucleotides matching TRBD2. Trimming cost V 3 bases and J 4 bases; bases outside gene matches: 4. The CDR3 totals 15 residues. Germline V CDR1 and CDR2: MNHEY, SMNVEV (reference sequence). CDR3 protein: CASSLAGGHYNEQFF. CDR3 bases: TGTGCCAGCAGTTTGGCGGGGGGGCATTACAATGAGCAGTTCTTC.

Only a few counts were recorded for this clonotype. The chain joins TRBV7-2 to TRBJ1-6, with no clear D. The CDR3 covers 14 residues. The germline V gene encodes CDR1 SGHTA and CDR2 FQGNSA. V was clipped by 3 bases and J by 5 bases, with 8 bases between them. CDR3 nucleotide sequence: TGTGCCAGCAGCTTGGATTTAAATAATTCACCCCTCCACTTT. Translating it yields CASSLDLNNSPLHF.

This clonotype was observed a few times. This chain uses TRBV11-2 with TRBJ1-5; perhaps TRBD1 as D (6 bases). Germline CDR1 SGHAT, CDR2 FQNNGV. This CDR3 spans 13 amino acids. Trimming took 7 bases from V and 4 from J, leaving 11 bases between them. As DNA, the CDR3 is TGTGCCAGCAACGCGGGGGCGAATCAGCCCCAGCATTTT. Its protein is CASNAGANQPQHF. The full variable domain, completed using reference TRBV11-2 and TRBJ1-5, is EAGVAQSPRYKIIEKRQSVAFWCNPISGHATLYWYQQILGQGPKLLIQFQNNGVVDDSQLPKDRFSAERLKGVDSTLKIQPAKLEDSAVYLCASNAGANQPQHFGDGTRLSIL.

This sequence joins TRBV5-6 and TRBJ1-1; 7 bases align to TRBD1. CDR1 and CDR2 (germline): SGHDT, YYEEEE. The CDR3 covers 14 residues. J was trimmed by 0 bases and V by 10 bases; bases with no gene match: 9. The CDR3 DNA follows: TGTGCCTCCGGGCCACAGGGGCTGAACACTGAAGCTTTCTTT. Its protein product is CASGPQGLNTEAFF. Looking up the rest from reference TRBV5-6 and TRBJ1-1 gives the full variable domain: DAGVTQSPTHLIKTRGQQVTLRCSPKSGHDTVSWYQQALGQGPQFIFQYYEEEERQRGNFPDRFSGHQFPNYSSELNVNALLLGDSALYLCASGPQGLNTEAFFGQGTRLTVV.

This clonotype was recorded at least ten times. V is TRBV20-1 and J is TRBJ1-3, with D maybe TRBD1 (5 bases). CDR1 DFQATT and CDR2 SNEGSKA come from the germline V gene (reference sequence). V was pared by 3 bases and J by 8 bases, with 14 bases between. This CDR3 is built from 13 residues. CDR3 sequence: CSASKGRVDTIYF. The CDR3 nucleotides are TGCAGTGCTAGTAAGGGCAGGGTAGACACCATATATTTT.

This clonotype was found a few times. J is TRBJ2-7 and V is TRBV5-1, with a possible D match to TRBD2 (5 bases). Trimming took 2 bases from V and 2 from J, leaving 8 bases between them. The CDR3 length is 13 residues. Germline values: CDR1 SGHRS, CDR2 YFSETQ. CDR3 region: CASSFEGTYEQYF. As DNA, the CDR3 is TGCGCCAGCAGCTTCGAGGGAACCTACGAGCAGTACTTC. The full variable domain, with the rest looked up from reference TRBV5-1 and TRBJ2-7, is KAGVTQTPRYLIKTRGQQVTLSCSPISGHRSVSWYQQTPGQGLQFLFEYFSETQRNKGNFPGRFSGRQFSNSRSEMNVSTLELGDSALYLCASSFEGTYEQYFGPGTRLTVT.

The rearrangement links TRBV6-6 to TRBJ2-1; D not resolved. V lost 8 bases and J 9 bases, leaving 8 bases between the germline ends. CDR1 and CDR2 (germline): MNHNY, SVGAGI (reference sequence). CDR3 length: 10 residues. The CDR3 spells CASRKSEQFF. DNA for the CDR3: TGTGCCAGCCGCAAGAGTGAGCAGTTCTTC.

The sample holds many counts of this clonotype. The chain has TRBV4-2 and TRBJ2-3; TRBD2 is a possible D gene (6 bases). V lost 3 bases to trimming and J lost 4 bases, with 14 bases between them. The CDR3 covers 15 residues. Germline CDR1 and CDR2: LGHNA and YNFKEQ. CDR3 DNA sequence: TGTGCCAGCAGCCAGGTCGGCGGGACTGCAGATACGCAGTATTTT. The encoded protein is CASSQVGGTADTQYF.

V and J are TRBV5-1 and TRBJ1-4; no clear D. The V end lost 4 bases, the J end lost 0 bases, and 13 bases lay between the germline ends. This CDR3 has 16 amino acids. CDR1 is SGHRS and CDR2 is YFSETQ in the germline V gene. The DNA of the CDR3 is TGCGCCAGCAGCGCCCACCCGGACGCAACTAATGAAAAACTGTTTTTT. Protein: CASSAHPDATNEKLFF.

Many counts were recorded for this clonotype. J is TRBJ1-4 and V is TRBV12-3 or TRBV12-4; D call uncertain. The CDR3 has 15 amino acids. The V end was cut by 6 bases, the J end by 5 bases, with 16 bases between. CDR3 in amino acids: CASSLSYRGNEKLFF. CDR3 DNA sequence: TGTGCCAGCAGCCTCTCGTATCGAGGGAATGAAAAACTGTTTTTT.

The chain employs TRBV12-3 or TRBV12-4 and TRBJ2-5; 12 nucleotides agree with TRBD2. Trimming took 5 bases from V and 4 from J; bases not matched to a gene: 8. The CDR3 contains 16 residues. The CDR3 DNA follows: TGTGCCAGCAGTCCCGGACTAGCGGGGTTTGGAGAGACCCAGTACTTC. Amino acid sequence: CASSPGLAGFGETQYF.

This clonotype has a count of ten or more. CDR3 DNA: TGTGCCAGCAGACGGGGCGGTTCATACTACGAGCAGTACTTC. Translation gives CASRRGGSYYEQYF. The genes are TRBV12-3 or TRBV12-4 and TRBJ2-7; D tentatively fits TRBD1 or TRBD2 (5 bases each). The CDR3 has 14 amino acids. V lost 6 bases and J 3 bases, leaving 15 bases between the germline ends.

This clonotype has more than one count but fewer than ten. The CDR3 DNA is TGTGCCAGCAGCGTAGGCGGGCTTTCCTACGAGCAGTACTTC. Residues: CASSVGGLSYEQYF. V usage is TRBV9 and J usage is TRBJ2-7; weak D call: TRBD2 (5 bases). V lost 0 bases to trimming and J lost 1 base, with 8 bases between them. CDR1 and CDR2 (germline): SGDLS, YYNGEE. The CDR3 is 14 residues long.

V usage is TRBV12-3 or TRBV12-4 and J usage is TRBJ2-3; D is unclear. The CDR3 loop spans 14 amino acids. V lost 2 bases to trimming and J lost 3 bases, with 9 bases between them. CDR3 in DNA: TGTGCCAGCAGTTTACTGACTGTTACAGATACGCAGTATTTT. It encodes CASSLLTVTDTQYF.

This clonotype was detected only a few times. The chain is built from TRBV18 and TRBJ2-7; D not resolved. The germline V gene has CDR1 KGHSH and CDR2 LQKENI. The CDR3 loop spans 15 amino acids. V lost 0 bases to trimming and J lost 3 bases, with 12 bases between them. The CDR3 DNA follows: TGTGCCAGCTCACCACCTACCTCCTATCTCTACGAGCAGTACTTC. Protein: CASSPPTSYLYEQYF.

The CDR3 spells CASSTGTTAVHYEQYF. CDR3 bases: TGTGCCAGCAGTACCGGGACTACCGCAGTTCACTACGAGCAGTACTTC. This chain links TRBV12-3 or TRBV12-4 with TRBJ2-7; 7 nucleotides agree with TRBD2. The CDR3 extends over 16 amino acids. V dropped 5 bases and J dropped 3; count of bases not matched to a gene: 13.

This clonotype has more than one count but fewer than ten. The genes are TRBV11-2 and TRBJ2-2; 8 nucleotides agree with TRBD2. The CDR3 extends over 15 amino acids. Germline lookup yields CDR1 SGHAT and CDR2 FQNNGV. V lost 3 bases, J lost 5 bases, and 5 bases stayed unmatched. The CDR3 DNA sequence: TGTGCCAGCAGCTTGATAGCGGGACGGACCGGGGAGCTGTTTTTT. Residues: CASSLIAGRTGELFF.

The chain uses TRBV21-1 and TRBJ2-6; the table's TRBD2 call for D was not verified on the DNA. TRBV21-1 is assigned pseudogene status. CDR3 size: 19 residues. The CDR3 DNA follows: TGTGCCAGCAGCAAATTAACGGAGGGCAGCCGCTCTGGGGCCAACGTCCTGACTTTC. The encoded protein is CASSKLTEGSRSGANVLTF.

This clonotype was seen only a few times. The J gene is TRBJ1-1, the V gene TRBV6-2 or TRBV6-3; no firm D call. The CDR3 totals 13 residues. Germline CDR1 reads MNHEY; CDR2 reads SVGEGT. Trimming left V 5 bases short and J 6 bases short, with 13 bases between. This chain's CDR3 is CASSNRHPAEAFF. The CDR3 bases are TGTGCCAGCAGTAATCGACACCCTGCTGAAGCTTTCTTT.

The V gene is TRBV24-1, the J gene TRBJ1-1; 7 bases are a match to TRBD1. The ends lost 7 bases at V and 5 bases at J; junction bases unmatched: 9. The CDR3 is 14 amino acids. Germline CDR1 KGHDR, CDR2 SFDVKD. Written as DNA, the CDR3 is TGTGCCACCAGACCAGACAGGGAACTTACTGAAGCTTTCTTT. Protein: CATRPDRELTEAFF.

This clonotype was detected a few times. The chain uses TRBV2 and TRBJ2-1; 14 bases align to TRBD2. Germline V gene sequence: CDR1 SNHLY, CDR2 FYNNEI. The ends lost 6 bases at V and 5 bases at J; junction bases unmatched: 6. This CDR3 spans 16 amino acids. CDR3 protein: CASRGTSGGLNNEQFF. As DNA, the CDR3 is TGTGCCAGCAGAGGGACTAGCGGGGGCCTAAACAATGAGCAGTTCTTC.

The chain employs TRBV12-3 or TRBV12-4 and TRBJ1-2; the match to TRBD1 covers 7 bases. J gave up 4 bases and V 6 bases, and 8 bases lay outside the gene matches. The CDR3 spans 14 residues. Written as DNA, the CDR3 is TGTGCCAGCAGCCCCCGAGGACAGGCCTATGGCTACACCTTC. It encodes CASSPRGQAYGYTF.